This TCR beta chain derives from a study of immune heterogeneity within non-small cell lung tumors. Study as a whole: There were a handful of squamous cell carcinomas, approximately ten non-squamous carcinomas and 1 tumor not otherwise specified. Broader study findings: The high-frequency T-cell receptor beta clonotypes mostly did not match up between individual patients. There were identical dominant CDR3 beta clonotypes recurring across tumor sites within a patient, together with site-unique high-frequency clones.

Template input, which was bulk tumor genomic DNA, totaled 450 to 600 ng per sample. Biopsies that were spaced far apart were taken, several per primary tumor, during surgery. The study enrolled patients with untreated, newly diagnosed non-small cell lung cancer who underwent curative surgery. There were some 15 donors in total. They were all newly diagnosed non-small cell lung cancer patients undergoing surgery with curative intent. Multiplex PCR relied on 32 V and 13 J primers to amplify TCR beta CDR3. TCRdb passed the multiplex PCR reads through MiXCR, listing each CDR3 protein once. The sample comprises approximately 6,300 distinct CDR3 sequences, about 22% of which are singletons, and around 8.3% rests with the top ten. About this clonotype itself: What it binds is not known.

CDR3 length: 15 residues. Germline values: CDR1 LGHNA, CDR2 YNFKEQ. Trimming left V 1 base short and J 2 bases short, with 8 bases between. Sample: lung tumor tissue. This receptor was taken from an older man with non-small cell lung cancer. V gene TRBV4-2 combines with J gene TRBJ2-2; no reliable D call. The CDR3 nucleotides read TGTGCCAGCAGCCAAGTATCGGCTAACACCGGGGAGCTGTTTTTT. It encodes CASSQVSANTGELFF.